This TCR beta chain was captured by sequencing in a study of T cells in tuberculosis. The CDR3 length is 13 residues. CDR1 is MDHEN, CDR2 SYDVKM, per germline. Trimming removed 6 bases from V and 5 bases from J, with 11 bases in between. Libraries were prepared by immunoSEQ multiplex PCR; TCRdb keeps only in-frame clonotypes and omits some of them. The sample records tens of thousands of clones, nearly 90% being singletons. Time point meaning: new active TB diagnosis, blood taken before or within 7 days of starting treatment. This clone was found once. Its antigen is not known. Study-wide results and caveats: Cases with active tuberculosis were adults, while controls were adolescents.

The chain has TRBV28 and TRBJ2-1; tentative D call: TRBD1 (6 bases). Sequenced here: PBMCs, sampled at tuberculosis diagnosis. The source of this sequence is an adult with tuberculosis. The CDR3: CASSTDRHNEQFF. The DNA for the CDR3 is TGTGCCAGCAGCACTGACAGGCACAATGAGCAGTTCTTC.